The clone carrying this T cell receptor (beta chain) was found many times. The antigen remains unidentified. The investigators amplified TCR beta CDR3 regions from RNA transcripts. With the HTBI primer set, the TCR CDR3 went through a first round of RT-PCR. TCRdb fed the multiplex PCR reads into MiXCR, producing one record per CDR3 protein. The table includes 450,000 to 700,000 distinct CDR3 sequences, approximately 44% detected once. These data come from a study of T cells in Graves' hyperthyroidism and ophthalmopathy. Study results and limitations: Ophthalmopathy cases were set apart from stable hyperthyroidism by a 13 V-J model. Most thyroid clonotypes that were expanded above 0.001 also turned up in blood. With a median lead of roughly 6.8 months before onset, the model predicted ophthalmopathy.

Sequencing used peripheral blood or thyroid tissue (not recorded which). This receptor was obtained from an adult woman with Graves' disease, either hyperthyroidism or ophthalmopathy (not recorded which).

CDR3: CASSPAGTSYYEQYF. The CDR3 coding sequence is TGCGCCAGCAGTCCTGCAGGGACTAGCTACTACGAGCAGTACTTC. The chain carries TRBV4-1 and TRBJ2-7; 9 nucleotides align to TRBD2. V gave up 6 bases and J gave up 3 bases; unmatched junction bases: 9. The CDR3 runs 15 residues. CDR1 MGHRA and CDR2 YSYEKL come from the germline V gene.